This T cell receptor (beta chain) was sequenced during a study of blood T cell repertoires in COVID-19. Study-wide context: PBMCs, B-cell-depleted T cells, or T cells provided the cDNA or gDNA that made up the material.

The CDR3 consists of 12 residues. V was trimmed by 6 bases and J by 4 bases, leaving 7 bases between them. In germline, CDR1 is LNHDA, CDR2 SQIVND (reference sequence). In the original processing: Cell counts per sample came from amplifying reference gene primers. Only in-frame clones appear in the TCRdb table, and some are missing; sequencing was by immunoSEQ multiplex PCR. For V, J and clone size, that table is used; D and trimming come from the DNA. The table shows about 300,000 clones, with roughly nine tenths occurring only once. Ages ranged from about 18 to 89 years, with residence in about 24 US areas. A COVID-19 case was met by exposed participants within 2 weeks before study entry.

The sample was PBMCs or T cells enriched from blood (not recorded which). This receptor was identified in a woman aged 50 to 60 who had been exposed to COVID-19. The J gene is TRBJ2-1, the V gene TRBV19; no clear D gene. The CDR3 spells CASSGSYNEQFF. CDR3 coding DNA: TGTGCCAGTAGCGGGTCTTACAATGAGCAGTTCTTC.